The sequence of this T cell receptor beta chain was determined in a study of cytomegalovirus exposure and HLA in healthy donors. Study findings and constraints: Because they were indistinguishable, some V segments, including TRBV6-2 and TRBV6-3, were excluded. A missense variant in DCLRE1C was later tied to TCR beta V- and J-gene trimming. The authors later found most CMV-associated TCR beta chains appeared HLA-restricted. Later analysis placed DRB1 highest and HLA-C lowest in TCR association rates, which differed by HLA locus.

Researchers ran the PCR with 60 Vbeta and 13 Jbeta primers. Clones were read by immunoSEQ multiplex PCR, and TCRdb kept only the in-frame ones, dropping some. This table holds about 200,000 clones, approximately 85% found once. Details on this clone: The antigen remains undetermined.

CDR1 is SGHTA and CDR2 is FQGNSA in the germline V gene. This CDR3 has 15 amino acids. Sequencing was done on a sample of PBMCs. The gene calls are TRBV7-2 and TRBJ2-5; 8 nucleotides align to TRBD1. The J call is in doubt because the DNA end fits TRBJ2-7 better. This sequence was found in a woman between 45 and 60 years old in good health and CMV-seropositive. The CDR3 loop reads CASSFGQGTIYEQYF. The CDR3 nucleotides are TGTGCCAGCAGCTTTGGACAGGGCACAATCTACGAGCAGTACTTC.